The rows below give T cell receptor beta chains drawn from one sample of a study of blood T cell repertoires in COVID-19. Measured with immunoSEQ multiplex PCR; TCRdb has only the in-frame clones, and not every one. This table has 370,000 or so clones, over 65% appearing once. The sequenced sample was peripheral blood. The receptors shown here come from a human donor with acute or convalescent COVID-19. The donor label of this sample is uncertain. Both conserved end residues are part of each CDR3. D genes are given only for firm matches. Size is stated for part of the rows, as once, few or many counts, or as a class when the clone is expanded.

D gene | J gene | V gene | clone size | CDR3 DNA | CDR3 protein
- | TRBJ1-5 | TRBV25-1 | - | TGTGCCAGCAGTGACTCCGCGGGACGGGACAATCAGCCCCAGCATTTT | CASSDSAGRDNQPQHF
TRBD1 | TRBJ1-5 | TRBV5-5 | - | TGTGCCAGCAGCCCTCGTGGCGGGACAGGGGTTTATGGCAATCAGCCCCAGCATTTT | CASSPRGGTGVYGNQPQHF
- | TRBJ2-7 | TRBV6-2/TRBV6-3 | - | TGTGCCAGCAGTTACCCGATCGGGACTTCCTACGAGCAGTACTTC | CASSYPIGTSYEQYF
TRBD1 | TRBJ1-2 | TRBV7-8 | once | TGTGCCAGCAGCCCAGGCCCAGGGGGCGATTCGTATGGCTACACCTTC | CASSPGPGGDSYGYTF
- | TRBJ1-4 | TRBV7-2 | - | TGTGCCAGCAGCTTAGAGCCCATCGAAAAACTGTTTTTT | CASSLEPIEKLFF
TRBD1 | TRBJ1-4 | TRBV7-8 | - | TGTGCCAGCAGCTTAGCAGGGGGCCCAGGAAAACTGTTTTTT | CASSLAGGPGKLFF
- | TRBJ2-1 | TRBV21-1 | - | TGTGCCAGGGGGGGAAAGGGACTGCCGGGAGTCTTGTCTGGCGATGAGCAGTTCTTC | CARGGKGLPGVLSGDEQFF
- | TRBJ2-7 | TRBV5-1 | - | TGCGCCAGCAGCATCGGGCAGGGCTCCCACGAGCAGTACTTC | CASSIGQGSHEQYF
TRBD2 | TRBJ2-7 | TRBV10-2 | - | TGCGCCAGCATGAGGACTAGCGGGAGTTTTAACGAGCAGTACTTC | CASMRTSGSFNEQYF
- | TRBJ2-3 | TRBV29-1 | - | TGCAGCGGAGGAGGCGGTGCAGATACGCAGTATTTT | CSGGGGADTQYF
- | TRBJ1-3 | TRBV5-4 | - | TGTGCCAGCAGCCCTCGGACAGGAAACACCATATATTTT | CASSPRTGNTIYF
- | TRBJ2-1 | TRBV6-1 | - | TGTGCCAGCAGTGGTAGACAGCTGAGCTCCTACAATGAGCAGTTCTTC | CASSGRQLSSYNEQFF
- | TRBJ1-2 | TRBV9 | - | TGTGCCAGCAGCGTCGGACTTTATGGCTACACCTTC | CASSVGLYGYTF
TRBD1 | TRBJ1-6 | TRBV28 | - | TGTGCCAGCAGGGGAGGGGGGACAGGACAATCACCCCTCCACTTT | CASRGGGTGQSPLHF
TRBD1 | TRBJ1-4 | TRBV7-9 | - | TGTGCCAGCAGCTTTGCCGGGACAGAAGGTGAAAAACTGTTTTTT | CASSFAGTEGEKLFF
TRBD1 | TRBJ1-3 | TRBV7-2 | once | TGTGCCAGCAGCTCCCCGGGACAGGGGGCCTCTGGAAACACCATATATTTT | CASSSPGQGASGNTIYF
- | TRBJ2-6 | TRBV7-9 | - | TGTGCCAGCAGCCCCACAGGGACATCTGGGGCCAACGTCCTGACTTTC | CASSPTGTSGANVLTF
- | TRBJ1-4 | TRBV11-2 | - | TGTGCCAGCAGCTTAGATGGTTCAGGGGCCCGGGGTGAAAAACTGTTTTTT | CASSLDGSGARGEKLFF
TRBD1 | TRBJ2-5 | TRBV6-5 | few | TGTGCCACCAGGAGGACAGGGAATGGCCAAGAGACCCAGTACTTC | CATRRTGNGQETQYF
- | TRBJ1-1 | TRBV29-1 | - | TGCAGCTATTCCTCCCTTAATGAAGCTTTCTTT | CSYSSLNEAFF
- | TRBJ1-1 | TRBV5-5 | - | TGTGCCAGCAGATTAGGTTTTGAGGTTTCACCGACTAGACGCACTGAAGCTTTCTTT | CASRLGFEVSPTRRTEAFF
TRBD1 | TRBJ2-5 | TRBV3-1/TRBV3-2 | - | TGTGCCAGCAGCCAAGATAGCACAGGGGGCAGGAAGACCCAGTACTTC | CASSQDSTGGRKTQYF
TRBD1 | TRBJ1-3 | TRBV3-1/TRBV3-2 | - | TGTGCCAGCAGCTTTTACAGGGGGCTCGGAAACACCATATATTTT | CASSFYRGLGNTIYF
TRBD2 | TRBJ2-1 | TRBV11-2 | - | TGTGCCAGCAGCCGTCCGGCTAGCGGGAGTGCGAATGAGCAGTTCTTC | CASSRPASGSANEQFF
- | TRBJ1-2 | TRBV30 | - | TGTGCCTGGGACTTACAGGGCCGTTACTATGGCTACACCTTC | CAWDLQGRYYGYTF
TRBD2 | TRBJ2-3 | TRBV14 | - | TGTGCCAGCAGCCAACGGGGACTAGCGGGGGCCACAGATACGCAGTATTTT | CASSQRGLAGATDTQYF
TRBD2 | TRBJ2-4 | TRBV2 | once | TGTGCCAGCAGTGGGGGGACTAGCGGGAGGCCGACCCTAGCCAAAAACATTCAGTACTTC | CASSGGTSGRPTLAKNIQYF
TRBD2 | TRBJ2-1 | TRBV3-1/TRBV3-2 | few | TGTGCCAGCAGCCAAGGGGCTAGCGGGAGAAGCTCAGGCTCCTACAATGAGCAGTTCTTC | CASSQGASGRSSGSYNEQFF
- | TRBJ2-1 | TRBV29-1 | - | TGCAGCGTGGGAGGGGGGGGCGTCAACAATGAGCAGTTCTTC | CSVGGGGVNNEQFF
- | TRBJ1-1 | TRBV7-2 | - | TGTGCCAGCAGCTTATCGGGCAGGGCCACTGAAGCTTTCTTT | CASSLSGRATEAFF
TRBD1 | TRBJ1-6 | TRBV18 | - | TGTGCCAGCTTTGACCGGACAGGGGGGAATTCACCCCTCCACTTT | CASFDRTGGNSPLHF
TRBD1 | TRBJ2-6 | TRBV24-1 | - | TGTGCCACCAGTGAACGACAGGGTTCTGGGGCCAACGTCCTGACTTTC | CATSERQGSGANVLTF
TRBD2 | TRBJ2-7 | TRBV29-1 | few | TGCAGCGTGGGAGGGGATAACTCTTTCGAGCAGTACTTC | CSVGGDNSFEQYF
- | TRBJ1-1 | TRBV2 | - | TGTGCCAGCAGTACCCCGACTCGGGTGAACACTGAAGCTTTCTTT | CASSTPTRVNTEAFF
TRBD2 | TRBJ2-3 | TRBV6-6 | few | TGTGCACCCTCAGATAACCCCGGGACTAGGTCAGATACGCAGTATTTT | CAPSDNPGTRSDTQYF
TRBD2 | TRBJ2-3 | TRBV12-3/TRBV12-4 | - | TGTGCCACCAAGCGGGGGGCCACAGATACGCAGTATTTT | CATKRGATDTQYF
TRBD1 | TRBJ1-1 | TRBV29-1 | - | TGCAGCGGTTATTCCGCGGGACAGGGGGCGAACACTGAAGCTTTCTTT | CSGYSAGQGANTEAFF
- | TRBJ1-5 | TRBV28 | few | TGTGCCAGCAGATCAGGGGCTCAGCCCCAGCATTTT | CASRSGAQPQHF
TRBD2 | TRBJ2-1 | TRBV7-6 | - | TGTGCCAGCAGCCCCTTCGAGGGACTAGCGAGCAATGAGCAGTTCTTC | CASSPFEGLASNEQFF